Listed here are 10 T cell receptor beta chains from one sample, sequenced in a study of blood T cell repertoires in COVID-19. TCRdb keeps only in-frame clones here, not all; method: immunoSEQ multiplex PCR. The sample yields 200,000 to 300,000 clones, about 86% seen once. Sequencing was carried out using peripheral blood. The source of these receptors is a woman of 80 years or more with acute or convalescent COVID-19.

The gene calls are TRBV7-2 and TRBJ1-5, with 7 bases identical to TRBD1. The germline gives CDR1 SGHTA, CDR2 FQGNSA. V was clipped by 5 bases and J by 0 bases; unmatched bases: 16. This CDR3 has 19 residues. The CDR3 nucleotides are TGTGCCAGCAGCCCAGGGGGGACAAGTCTCACCTATAGCAATCAGCCCCAGCATTTT. Amino acid sequence: CASSPGGTSLTYSNQPQHF.

J is TRBJ2-3 and V is TRBV5-4, with D possibly being TRBD2 (7 bases). The germline V gene has CDR1 SGHNT and CDR2 YYREEE (reference sequence). Deletions cut 4 bases from V and 6 bases from J, with 21 bases between. The CDR3 has 16 amino acids. The CDR3 DNA is TGTGCCAGCAGCCCCGGGGGGCTAGCGCAGTGGGATACGCAGTATTTT. Translated, it gives CASSPGGLAQWDTQYF. Full variable domain (rest looked up from reference TRBV5-4 and TRBJ2-3): ETGVTQSPTHLIKTRGQQVTLRCSSQSGHNTVSWYQQALGQGPQFIFQYYREEENGRGNFPPRFSGLQFPNYSSELNVNALELDDSALYLCASSPGGLAQWDTQYFGPGTRLTVL.

The chain has TRBV10-3 and TRBJ2-2; the match to TRBD1 covers 10 bases. Germline values: CDR1 ENHRY, CDR2 SYGVKD. V was clipped by 4 bases and J by 6 bases; unmatched bases: 8. CDR3 size: 16 residues. The CDR3 nucleotides read TGTGCCATCAGTGGACAGGGGGCCGGGATGTCCGGGGAGCTGTTTTTT. Its translation: CAISGQGAGMSGELFF.

The chain links TRBV7-8 to TRBJ2-4; perhaps TRBD1 as D (6 bases). The CDR3 contains 16 residues. Germline V gene data show CDR1 as SGHVS and CDR2 as FQNEAQ. V shed 5 bases and J shed 0 bases, with 14 bases lying between them. The CDR3 reads CASSLGGQLAKNIQYF. The CDR3, as DNA: TGTGCCAGCAGCCTCGGTGGACAGTTAGCCAAAAACATTCAGTACTTC.

The chain employs TRBV7-2 and TRBJ1-3; D is possibly TRBD1 (5 bases). Trimming removed 4 bases from V and 2 bases from J, with 15 bases in between. CDR1 and CDR2 from the germline V gene are SGHTA and FQGNSA. The CDR3 runs to 16 residues. The CDR3: CASSSLGGVAGNTIYF. CDR3 DNA: TGTGCCAGCAGCTCGCTCGGAGGGGTTGCTGGAAACACCATATATTTT. The complete variable domain, with remaining parts taken from reference TRBV7-2 and TRBJ1-3, reads GAGVSQSPSNKVTEKGKDVELRCDPISGHTALYWYRQSLGQGLEFLIYFQGNSAPDKSGLPSDRFSAERTGGSVSTLTIQRTQQEDSAVYLCASSSLGGVAGNTIYFGEGSWLTVV.

The J gene is TRBJ2-5, the V gene TRBV13; 8 bases align to TRBD1. In germline, CDR1 is PRHDT, CDR2 FYEKMQ (reference sequence). This CDR3 contains 14 residues. V dropped 6 bases and J dropped 3; count of bases not matched to a gene: 6. CDR3: CASRVTGGEETQYF. The CDR3 nucleotides read TGTGCCAGCAGAGTAACAGGGGGTGAAGAGACCCAGTACTTC.

The chain carries TRBV6-5 and TRBJ1-1; D possibly corresponds to TRBD1 (6 bases). This CDR3 contains 15 residues. Germline CDR1 reads MNHEY; CDR2 reads SVGAGI. Deletions cut 6 bases from V and 4 bases from J, with 18 bases between. CDR3 coding DNA: TGTGCCAGCAGGTACCTCCAGGGGTCGGTCACTGAAGCTTTCTTT. It is translated as CASRYLQGSVTEAFF.

The J gene is TRBJ2-3, the V gene TRBV7-9; D is perhaps TRBD2 (6 bases). V lost 5 bases, J lost 1 base, and 16 bases lay in between. The CDR3 spans 16 residues. CDR1 and CDR2 from the germline V gene are SEHNR and FQNEAQ (reference sequence). Here the CDR3 DNA reads TGTGCCAGCAGCCCCCAAGGACTAAGGGGCACAGATACGCAGTATTTT. Protein product: CASSPQGLRGTDTQYF.

The chain combines TRBV14 with TRBJ2-2; possibly TRBD1 for D (5 bases). Germline CDR1 SGHDN, CDR2 FVKESK. Trimming shortened V by 0 bases and J by 3 bases, and 8 bases separated the two germline ends. The CDR3 is 15 amino acids. DNA of the CDR3: TGTGCCAGCAGCCAAGATATAGGGGACACCGGGGAGCTGTTTTTT. Translated: CASSQDIGDTGELFF.

This chain uses TRBV12-5 with TRBJ2-7; TRBD1 matches 9 bases. CDR3 length: 15 amino acids. The J segment lost 1 base and the V segment lost 4 bases, leaving 5 bases of the junction unmatched. Germline V gives CDR1 LGHNT, CDR2 FRNRAP. The CDR3 region is CASGSRTGESYEQYF. CDR3 nucleotide sequence: TGTGCTAGTGGTTCACGGACAGGGGAGTCCTACGAGCAGTACTTC.